This T cell receptor beta chain was recorded in a study of a mutant IDH1 vaccine in newly diagnosed glioma. Study as a whole: The treated group averaged approximately 42 years old and was roughly 60% male, approximately 38% female.

Sample time point: week 47, end of study. Topical imiquimod accompanied each vaccine dose, which consisted of 300 ug of mutant IDH1 20-mer peptide. To note about this clone: The antigen is undetermined.

Using immunoSEQ multiplex PCR, the repertoire was profiled, and TCRdb retains in-frame clones only, with some absent. The sample consists of 50,000 or so clones, about 88% of them appearing once. The CDR3 contains 16 residues. Germline trimming cut 5 bases from V and 0 bases from J; bases unmatched to any gene: 4. CDR1 is MNHEY, CDR2 SMNVEV, per germline (reference sequence). The receptor's source is a woman in her 30s with glioma. Some clones in this sample may be carry-over from other donors' samples. The sample consisted of PBMCs, taken from a glioma patient whose treatment included an IDH1 peptide vaccine. V usage is TRBV27 and J usage is TRBJ2-3; 11 bases fit TRBD2. CDR3 bases: TGTGCCAGCAGTCTACGGACTAGCGGGAGCACAGATACGCAGTATTTT. Protein product: CASSLRTSGSTDTQYF.